The 12 T cell receptor beta chains below come from one sample, sequenced in a study of beta chain features in type 1 diabetes. Expressed TCRB transcripts were sequenced after all isolated RNA was converted to cDNA. This table comes from immunoSEQ multiplex PCR, and its TCRdb copy is limited to in-frame clones, with some not included. This table has about 620,000 clones, 15% to 19% appearing once. Sequenced input: naive CD4+ T cells from blood. The receptors originated from a man between 18 and 29 years old in good health.

In this sample, this clone turned up a few times. This CDR3 reads CASSPPGSGANVLTF. CDR3 nucleotides: TGTGCCAGCAGCCCCCCAGGGTCTGGGGCCAACGTCCTGACTTTC. The chain couples TRBV11-2 to TRBJ2-6, with D possibly being TRBD1 (5 bases). The germline V gene has CDR1 SGHAT and CDR2 FQNNGV. The CDR3 consists of 15 residues. V lost 5 bases and J lost 1, with 9 bases in between.

This clone has more than one count but fewer than ten. The J gene is TRBJ2-2, the V gene TRBV29-1; weak D call: TRBD1 (5 bases). Trimming took 4 bases from V and 2 from J, leaving 11 bases between them. Per germline, CDR1 SQVTM and CDR2 ANQGSEA. The CDR3 runs to 14 residues. As DNA, the CDR3 is TGCAGCGTTGCCTACAGGAAAAACACCGGGGAGCTGTTTTTT. Its translation is CSVAYRKNTGELFF.

This clone was found a few times. CDR3 loop: CASSPTGERETQYF. The CDR3 coding sequence is TGTGCCAGCTCTCCGACAGGGGAACGGGAGACCCAGTACTTC. The J gene is TRBJ2-5, the V gene TRBV18; 8 positions agree with TRBD1. The V segment lost 6 bases and the J segment 5 bases; nucleotides outside the gene matches: 8. The germline CDR1 and CDR2 sequences are KGHSH and LQKENI. This CDR3 spans 14 amino acids. The full variable domain, in which reference TRBV18 and TRBJ2-5 provide the parts outside the CDR3, is NAGVMQNPRHLVRRRGQEARLRCSPMKGHSHVYWYRQLPEEGLKFMVYLQKENIIDESGMPKERFSAEFPKEGPSILRIQQVVRGDSAAYFCASSPTGERETQYFGPGTRLLVL.

This clone was seen more than once but under ten times. The CDR3 nucleotides are TGTGCCAGCTTCACAGGGGGCTTTGGGCAAGAGACCCAGTACTTC. This translates into CASFTGGFGQETQYF. The rearrangement joins TRBV6-1 to TRBJ2-5, with TRBD1 matching 9 bases. V trimming: 8 bases; J trimming: 2 bases; junction bases outside the gene matches: 9. The germline V gene encodes CDR1 MNHNS and CDR2 SASEGT. The CDR3 consists of 15 residues.

This clone has more than one count but fewer than ten. The chain has TRBV6-6 and TRBJ2-7; 7 bases line up with TRBD1. Trimming took 6 bases from V and 2 from J; bases not matched to a gene: 7. The V gene's germline CDR1 is MNHNY and CDR2 SVGAGI (reference sequence). The CDR3 length is 14 residues. The CDR3 loop reads CASRKTGQPYEQYF. The CDR3 nucleotides read TGTGCCAGCAGAAAAACGGGACAGCCCTACGAGCAGTACTTC.

This clone was detected only a few times. The chain links TRBV5-4 to TRBJ2-2, with D uncertain. Germline V gene sequence: CDR1 SGHNT, CDR2 YYREEE (reference sequence). The CDR3 extends over 14 amino acids. The V and J ends lost 2 bases and 1 base respectively, with 6 bases between them. The CDR3 protein is CASSFRGNTGELFF. In nucleotides, the CDR3 is TGTGCCAGCAGCTTTAGAGGGAACACCGGGGAGCTGTTTTTT.

Only a few counts were recorded for this clone. The chain joins TRBV5-1 to TRBJ2-7; TRBD2 might be the D (5 bases). Trimming stripped 0 bases from V and 3 bases from J, with 13 bases between. The CDR3 is 15 residues long. From germline, CDR1 is SGHRS and CDR2 YFSETQ. CDR3: CASSLDEGLFYEQYF. The CDR3 region has the DNA TGCGCCAGCAGCTTGGACGAGGGCTTGTTCTACGAGCAGTACTTC.

The V and J genes are TRBV18 and TRBJ1-6; D possibly corresponds to TRBD1 (5 bases). The germline V gene encodes CDR1 KGHSH and CDR2 LQKENI. Trimming removed 3 bases at V and 9 bases at J, with 15 bases between. The CDR3 is made up of 15 amino acids. The CDR3 bases are TGTGCCAGCTCACCGGGGGGAGACGGGGGTTCACCCCTCCACTTT. As protein: CASSPGGDGGSPLHF.

The chain links TRBV15 to TRBJ2-7, with no clear D. Germline V gives CDR1 LNHNV, CDR2 YYDKDF (reference sequence). This CDR3 is built from 12 residues. Trimming removed 4 bases from V and 2 bases from J, with 6 bases in between. CDR3: CATSNPTYEQYF. CDR3 nucleotide sequence: TGTGCCACCAGCAATCCCACCTACGAGCAGTACTTC.

The table lists this clone with a few counts. This chain links TRBV6-1 with TRBJ2-5; D gene uncertain. This CDR3 has 13 amino acids. Germline CDR1 and CDR2: MNHNS and SASEGT. The V end lost 6 bases, the J end lost 7 bases, and 15 bases lay between the germline ends. Written as DNA, the CDR3 is TGTGCCAGCAGCGAAAACCTGTCGACGACCCAGTACTTC. As protein: CASSENLSTTQYF.

This clone turned up a few times. V and J are TRBV4-3 and TRBJ2-7; 7 positions agree with TRBD1. The CDR3 loop spans 14 amino acids. V lost 1 base and J lost 6; bases outside the gene matches: 6. Germline CDR1 reads LGHNA; CDR2 reads YSLEER. The CDR3 nucleotides are TGCGCCAGCAGCCAAGTTAGAGACAGGGCCGAGCAGTACTTC. As protein: CASSQVRDRAEQYF.

V usage is TRBV4-1 and J usage is TRBJ2-1; D gene unclear. Germline V gene sequence: CDR1 MGHRA, CDR2 YSYEKL. Trimming removed 1 base from V and 4 bases from J, with 14 bases in between. The CDR3 is 16 amino acids. Here the CDR3 reads CASSQGLWVPYNEQFF. The CDR3 nucleotides are TGCGCCAGCAGCCAAGGACTGTGGGTGCCGTACAATGAGCAGTTCTTC.